These 18 T cell receptor beta chains were sequenced from one sample in a study of vaccination and CD4 T cells after COVID-19. Treatment of the sample: approximately nine-day PBMC culture with coronavirus spike peptide pools or control peptides (ViraFEST assay). Their target antigens are unknown. Cultured CD4+ T cells had their DNA profiled by the Oncomine TCR Beta short-read assay. TCRdb analysed the PCR reads with MiXCR anew, one entry per CDR3 protein. The table includes over 9,000 distinct CDR3 sequences, 60% to 80% detected once. Sequencing was carried out using CD4+ T cells from blood, cultured in vitro. These receptors all come from a human donor who had recovered from COVID-19.

The rearrangement links TRBV7-2 to TRBJ2-3; the match to TRBD2 covers 9 bases. This CDR3 spans 14 amino acids. V gave up 5 bases and J gave up 7 bases; unmatched junction bases: 7. Germline CDR1 reads SGHTA; CDR2 reads FQGNSA. As DNA, the CDR3 is TGTGCCAGCAGCCGGGGACTAGCTCCCCATACGCAGTATTTT. As protein: CASSRGLAPHTQYF.

In this sample, this clonotype turned up a few times. The genes are TRBV7-3 and TRBJ2-3; no reliable D call. Between the trimmed V and J ends, which lost 5 bases and 1 base, there was a span of 13 bases. CDR1 is SGHTA, CDR2 FQGTGA, per germline. The CDR3 spans 15 residues. CDR3 amino acids: CASSQMVAGTDTQYF. The CDR3 DNA sequence: TGTGCCAGCAGCCAAATGGTAGCAGGCACAGATACGCAGTATTTT.

About this clonotype itself: An end of the junction differs from the germline gene, which may be a read error. The chain joins TRBV30 to TRBJ1-2, with D possibly being TRBD1 (6 bases). CDR3 length: 12 residues. The V gene's germline CDR1 is GTSNPN and CDR2 SVGIG (reference sequence). CDR3 nucleotides: TGTGCCTGGAGCGGACAGCTCTATAGCTACACCTTC. Protein sequence: CAWSGQLYSYTF.

V and J are TRBV6-2 or TRBV6-3 and TRBJ1-1; no clear D gene. The CDR3 is made up of 15 amino acids. V was clipped by 5 bases and J by 5 bases, with 18 bases between them. CDR1 and CDR2 (germline): MNHEY, SVGEGT. CDR3 loop: CASSPGSKGGTEAFF. CDR3 DNA sequence: TGTGCCAGCAGTCCAGGTTCCAAGGGAGGTACTGAAGCTTTCTTT.

The V and J genes are TRBV7-8 and TRBJ1-5; no clear D gene. Germline V lookup: CDR1 SGHVS, CDR2 FQNEAQ. V was trimmed by 8 bases and J by 7 bases, leaving 12 bases between them. The length of the CDR3 is 12 residues. CDR3 in DNA: TGTGCCAGCGGTAGGGATCAGCAGCCCCAGCATTTT. Translation: CASGRDQQPQHF.

The gene calls are TRBV11-3 and TRBJ1-1; weak D call: TRBD1 (5 bases). This CDR3 is 11 amino acids long. V was cut by 5 bases and J by 6 bases, with 7 bases left in between. Per the germline V gene, CDR1 is SGHNT and CDR2 is YENEEA. The CDR3 sequence: CASSIQAEAFF. The CDR3 nucleotides are TGTGCCAGCAGCATACAGGCTGAAGCTTTCTTT.

J is TRBJ1-2 and V is TRBV29-1, with D perhaps matching TRBD1 (6 bases). The CDR3 is made up of 12 amino acids. The V gene's germline CDR1 is SQVTM and CDR2 ANQGSEA. Trimming removed 6 bases at V and 8 bases at J, with 16 bases between. CDR3 protein: CSVARGASGYTF. CDR3 nucleotides: TGCAGCGTCGCGCGGGGGGCAAGCGGCTACACCTTC.

The rearrangement uses TRBV5-1 and TRBJ2-7; perhaps TRBD1 as D (5 bases). Per germline, CDR1 SGHRS and CDR2 YFSETQ. The germline V and J ends were trimmed by 0 bases and 2 bases, with 9 bases remaining between them. The CDR3 length is 14 residues. The CDR3 region has the DNA TGCGCCAGCAGCTTGGTGCCAGGGCCCTACGAGCAGTACTTC. It encodes CASSLVPGPYEQYF.

This clonotype was seen a handful of times. CDR3 amino acids: CASSYFGDTEAFF. The CDR3, as DNA: TGTGCCAGCAGTTACTTTGGTGACACTGAAGCTTTCTTT. The chain links TRBV6-2 or TRBV6-3 to TRBJ1-1; no clear D gene. CDR3 size: 13 residues. The V end was cut by 1 base, the J end by 3 bases, with 6 bases between. Per the germline V gene, CDR1 is MNHEY and CDR2 is SVGEGT.

This clonotype was seen more than once but under ten times. The chain couples TRBV24-1 to TRBJ2-2, with D perhaps given as TRBD1 or TRBD2 (5 bases each). This CDR3 spans 15 amino acids. Trimming left V 7 bases short and J 5 bases short, with 16 bases between. The germline gives CDR1 KGHDR, CDR2 SFDVKD. The CDR3 nucleotides are TGTGCCACCAGATCTGGGGCGGGCGAGACCGGGGAGCTGTTTTTT. Residues: CATRSGAGETGELFF.

The genes are TRBV5-5 and TRBJ2-5; 7 nucleotides match TRBD1. With 4 bases clipped from V and 4 bases from J, the junction kept 4 bases outside the gene matches. Germline CDR1 SGHKS, CDR2 YYEKEE (reference sequence). The CDR3 spans 13 residues. CDR3 DNA: TGTGCCAGCAGCAGGGACAGTAGAGAGACCCAGTACTTC. This translates into CASSRDSRETQYF.

This chain connects TRBV19 to TRBJ1-1; D is uncertain. Germline V CDR1 and CDR2: LNHDA, SQIVND (reference sequence). The V and J ends lost 1 base and 1 base respectively, with 13 bases between them. This CDR3 region has 16 residues. The CDR3: CASSIALPGKNTEAFF. CDR3 DNA: TGTGCCAGTAGTATAGCCTTACCGGGAAAGAACACTGAAGCTTTCTTT.

The chain uses TRBV24-1 and TRBJ2-3, with D perhaps assigned TRBD1 or TRBD2 (6 bases each). Per the germline V gene, CDR1 is KGHDR and CDR2 is SFDVKD. V lost 9 bases and J lost 2, with 11 bases in between. CDR3 size: 13 residues. CDR3 loop: CATGGGITDTQYF. The CDR3, as DNA: TGTGCCACCGGAGGGGGGATCACAGATACGCAGTATTTT.

The chain links TRBV28 to TRBJ1-2, with 7 bases identical to TRBD1. This CDR3 comprises 17 residues. J gave up 3 bases and V 4 bases, and 14 bases lay outside the gene matches. Looked up from germline, CDR1 is MDHEN and CDR2 is SYDVKM. CDR3 loop: CASSSDPGSGTDYGYTF. In DNA form, the CDR3 reads TGTGCCAGCAGTTCCGACCCGGGATCTGGGACAGACTATGGCTACACCTTC.

The chain couples TRBV4-1 to TRBJ2-5; TRBD2 matches at 15 bases. This CDR3 is built from 19 residues. Trimming cost V 3 bases and J 1 base; bases outside gene matches: 9. The germline V gene encodes CDR1 MGHRA and CDR2 YSYEKL. The CDR3 here is CASSHPGLAGGPGQETQYF. DNA of the CDR3: TGCGCCAGCAGCCACCCAGGACTAGCGGGAGGGCCGGGCCAAGAGACCCAGTACTTC.

The chain recombines TRBV20-1 with TRBJ1-5, with a possible D match to TRBD1 (5 bases). Trimming stripped 6 bases from V and 0 bases from J, with 21 bases between. This CDR3 is 17 amino acids long. In germline, CDR1 is DFQATT, CDR2 SNEGSKA (reference sequence). The CDR3 protein is CSAPQATARHSNQPQHF. Written as DNA, the CDR3 is TGCAGTGCGCCCCAGGCGACAGCAAGACATAGCAATCAGCCCCAGCATTTT.

This clonotype was picked up a small number of times. The genes are TRBV7-2 and TRBJ1-2, with 11 bases identical to TRBD1. This CDR3 contains 14 residues. Germline CDR1 SGHTA, CDR2 FQGNSA. V lost 7 bases to trimming and J lost 7 bases; unmatched junction nucleotides: 8. The CDR3 here is CASNPDRGLSGYTF. In DNA form, the CDR3 reads TGTGCCAGCAACCCGGACAGGGGGCTCTCTGGCTACACCTTC.

The chain uses TRBV11-2 and TRBJ1-6; D is unresolved. The CDR3 spans 15 residues. The germline gives CDR1 SGHAT, CDR2 FQNNGV. The V gene lost 0 bases and the J gene lost 7 bases, with 10 bases spanning the gap. The CDR3 DNA follows: TGTGCCAGCAGCTTAGATAGTGTTTCCAATTCACCCCTCCACTTT. Translated: CASSLDSVSNSPLHF.